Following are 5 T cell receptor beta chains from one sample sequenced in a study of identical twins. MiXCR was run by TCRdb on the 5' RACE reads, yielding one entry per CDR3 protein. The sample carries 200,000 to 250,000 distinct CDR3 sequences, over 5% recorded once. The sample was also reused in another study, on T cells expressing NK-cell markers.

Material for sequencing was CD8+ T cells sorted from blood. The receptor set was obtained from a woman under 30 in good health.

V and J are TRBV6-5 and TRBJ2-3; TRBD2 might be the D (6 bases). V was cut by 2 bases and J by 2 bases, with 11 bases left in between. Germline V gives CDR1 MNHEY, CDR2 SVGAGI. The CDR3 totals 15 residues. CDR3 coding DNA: TGTGCCAGCAGTTACGGCGGGGATTACACAGATACGCAGTATTTT. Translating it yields CASSYGGDYTDTQYF.

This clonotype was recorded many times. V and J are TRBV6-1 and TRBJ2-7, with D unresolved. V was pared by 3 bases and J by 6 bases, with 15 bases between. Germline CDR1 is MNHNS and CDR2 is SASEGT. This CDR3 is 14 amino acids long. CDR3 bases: TGTGCCAGCAGTGACGGCCTCCCCAGTGTCGAGCAGTACTTC. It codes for CASSDGLPSVEQYF.

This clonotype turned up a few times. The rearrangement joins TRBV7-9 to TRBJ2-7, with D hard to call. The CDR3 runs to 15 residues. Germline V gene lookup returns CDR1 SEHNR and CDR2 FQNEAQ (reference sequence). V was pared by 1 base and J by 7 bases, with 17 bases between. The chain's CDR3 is CASSLGWATYWEQYF. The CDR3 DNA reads TGTGCCAGCAGCTTAGGTTGGGCGACTTACTGGGAGCAGTACTTC.

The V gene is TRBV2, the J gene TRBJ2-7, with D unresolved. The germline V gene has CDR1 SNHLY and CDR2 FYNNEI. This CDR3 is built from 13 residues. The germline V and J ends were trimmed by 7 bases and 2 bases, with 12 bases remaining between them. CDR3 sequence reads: CASTISWTYEQYF. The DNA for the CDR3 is TGTGCCAGCACTATATCTTGGACCTACGAGCAGTACTTC. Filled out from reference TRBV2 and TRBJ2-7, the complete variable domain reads EPEVTQTPSHQVTQMGQEVILRCVPISNHLYFYWYRQILGQKVEFLVSFYNNEISEKSEIFDDQFSVERPDGSNFTLKIRSTKLEDSAMYFCASTISWTYEQYFGPGTRLTVT.

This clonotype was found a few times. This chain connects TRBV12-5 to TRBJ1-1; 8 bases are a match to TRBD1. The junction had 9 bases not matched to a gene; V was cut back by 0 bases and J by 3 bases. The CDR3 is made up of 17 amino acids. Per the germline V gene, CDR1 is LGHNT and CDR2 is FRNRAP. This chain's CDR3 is CASGLVQGALWDTEAFF. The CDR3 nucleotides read TGTGCTAGTGGTTTGGTCCAGGGGGCCTTGTGGGACACTGAAGCTTTCTTT.